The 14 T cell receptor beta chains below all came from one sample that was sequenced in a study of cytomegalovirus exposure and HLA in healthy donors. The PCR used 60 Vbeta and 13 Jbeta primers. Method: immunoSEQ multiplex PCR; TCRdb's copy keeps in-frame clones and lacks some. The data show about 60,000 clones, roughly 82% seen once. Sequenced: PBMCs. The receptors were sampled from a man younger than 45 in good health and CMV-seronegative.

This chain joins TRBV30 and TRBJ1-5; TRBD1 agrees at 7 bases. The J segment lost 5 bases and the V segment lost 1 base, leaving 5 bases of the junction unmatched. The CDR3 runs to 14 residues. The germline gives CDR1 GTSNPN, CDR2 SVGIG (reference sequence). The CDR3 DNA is TGTGCCTGGAGTGCCGGGACAGTCTATCAGCCCCAGCATTTT. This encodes CAWSAGTVYQPQHF.

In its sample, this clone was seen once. Written as DNA, the CDR3 is TGTGCCTGGAGTGTACAGGGGGTACCTAATGAAAAACTGTTTTTT. This translates into CAWSVQGVPNEKLFF. The rearrangement joins TRBV30 to TRBJ1-4; 8 bases agree with TRBD1. Trimming removed 0 bases from V and 3 bases from J; junction bases left unmatched: 3. The CDR3 is 15 amino acids. CDR1 is GTSNPN, CDR2 SVGIG, per germline (reference sequence).

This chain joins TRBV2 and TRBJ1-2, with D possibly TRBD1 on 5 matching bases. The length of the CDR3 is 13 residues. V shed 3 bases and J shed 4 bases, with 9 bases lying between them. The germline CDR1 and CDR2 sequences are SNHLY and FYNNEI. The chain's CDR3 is CASSDQGIYGYTF. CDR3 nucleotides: TGTGCCAGCAGTGACCAGGGAATCTATGGCTACACCTTC.

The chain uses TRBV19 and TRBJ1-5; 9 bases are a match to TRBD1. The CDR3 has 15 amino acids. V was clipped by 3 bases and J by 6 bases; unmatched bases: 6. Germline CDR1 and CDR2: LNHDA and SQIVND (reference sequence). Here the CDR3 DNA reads TGTGCCAGTAGTATGGGGGGACAGGGTTTTCAGCCCCAGCATTTT. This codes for CASSMGGQGFQPQHF.

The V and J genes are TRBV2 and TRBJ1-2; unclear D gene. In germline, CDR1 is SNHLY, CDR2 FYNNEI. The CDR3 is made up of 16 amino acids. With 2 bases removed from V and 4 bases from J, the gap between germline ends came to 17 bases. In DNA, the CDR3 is TGTGCCAGCAGTGAAAGACCGGATCCAGGATCCTATGGCTACACCTTC. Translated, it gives CASSERPDPGSYGYTF.

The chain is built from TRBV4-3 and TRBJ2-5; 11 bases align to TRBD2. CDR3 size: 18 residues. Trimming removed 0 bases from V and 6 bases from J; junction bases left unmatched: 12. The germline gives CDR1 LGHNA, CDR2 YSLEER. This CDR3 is CASSQDALAGGFRKTQYF. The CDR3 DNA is TGCGCCAGCAGCCAAGATGCCCTAGCGGGAGGATTTAGAAAGACCCAGTACTTC.

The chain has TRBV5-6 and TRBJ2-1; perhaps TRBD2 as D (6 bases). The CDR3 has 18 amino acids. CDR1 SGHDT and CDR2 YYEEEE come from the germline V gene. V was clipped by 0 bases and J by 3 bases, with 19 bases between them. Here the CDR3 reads CASSLDWGEVQVYNEQFF. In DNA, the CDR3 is TGTGCCAGCAGCTTGGATTGGGGGGAAGTACAAGTCTACAATGAGCAGTTCTTC.

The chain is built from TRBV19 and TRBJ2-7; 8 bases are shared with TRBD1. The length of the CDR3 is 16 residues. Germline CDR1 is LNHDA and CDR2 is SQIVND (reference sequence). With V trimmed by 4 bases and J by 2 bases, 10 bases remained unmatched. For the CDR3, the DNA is TGTGCCAGTAGTAACCACGACAGGGGCTCCCCCTACGAGCAGTACTTC. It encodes CASSNHDRGSPYEQYF.

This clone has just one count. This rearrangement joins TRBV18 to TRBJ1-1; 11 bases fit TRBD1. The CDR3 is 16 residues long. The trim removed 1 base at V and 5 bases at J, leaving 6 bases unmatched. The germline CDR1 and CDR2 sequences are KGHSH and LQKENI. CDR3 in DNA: TGTGCCAGCTCACCACAGCGGGACAGGGGGGGGACTGAAGCTTTCTTT. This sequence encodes CASSPQRDRGGTEAFF.

CDR3 in DNA: TGTGCCAGTAGTATTCGACAGGGGAAAGCTTTCTTT. Its translation: CASSIRQGKAFF. The chain employs TRBV19 and TRBJ1-1, with TRBD1 identical over 8 bases. J was trimmed by 9 bases and V by 3 bases; bases with no gene match: 3. The CDR3 consists of 12 residues. CDR1 is LNHDA and CDR2 is SQIVND in the germline V gene (reference sequence).

CDR3 DNA sequence: TGTGCCACCGCCCCGGACGGAGCGGCCTACGAGCAGTACTTC. Protein product: CATAPDGAAYEQYF. This chain joins TRBV25-1 and TRBJ2-7; weak D call: TRBD2 (5 bases). This CDR3 is 14 amino acids long. Between the trimmed V and J ends, which lost 10 bases and 2 bases, there was a span of 18 bases. Germline-derived CDR1 and CDR2 are MGHDK and SYGVNS.

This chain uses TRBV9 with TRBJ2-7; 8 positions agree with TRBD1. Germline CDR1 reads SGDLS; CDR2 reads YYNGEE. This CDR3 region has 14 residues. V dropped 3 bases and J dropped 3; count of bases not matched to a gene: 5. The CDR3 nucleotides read TGTGCCAGCAGCGCACAGGGGGACCGCTACGAGCAGTACTTC. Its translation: CASSAQGDRYEQYF.

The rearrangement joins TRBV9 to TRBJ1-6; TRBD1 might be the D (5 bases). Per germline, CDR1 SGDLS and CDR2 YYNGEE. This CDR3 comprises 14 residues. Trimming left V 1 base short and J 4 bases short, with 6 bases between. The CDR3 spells CASSVRQYNSPLHF. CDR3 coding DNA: TGTGCCAGCAGCGTACGACAGTATAATTCACCCCTCCACTTT.

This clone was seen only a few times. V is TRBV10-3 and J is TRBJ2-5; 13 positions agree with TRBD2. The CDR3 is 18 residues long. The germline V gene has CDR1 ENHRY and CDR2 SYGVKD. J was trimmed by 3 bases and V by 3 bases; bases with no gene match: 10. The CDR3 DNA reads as TGTGCCATCAGTGATGGGGGGACTAGCGGGACGAGGGAAGAGACCCAGTACTTC. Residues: CAISDGGTSGTREETQYF.